This TCR beta chain originates from a study of blood T cell repertoires in COVID-19. Study summary: There were acute and convalescent COVID-19 samples, and they came from the United States, Italy and Spain. From T cells, B-cell-depleted T cells, or PBMCs came the material, which was cDNA or gDNA.

During active infection, Seattle patients enrolled and were then monitored through disease. Germline V lookup: CDR1 SGHNT, CDR2 YENEEA. Between the trimmed V and J ends, which lost 0 bases and 5 bases, there was a span of 7 bases. The CDR3 spans 13 residues. Study processing details: Estimation of nucleated cell counts was performed using reference gene primer amplification. TCRdb's copy holds only in-frame clones and misses some; the assay was immunoSEQ multiplex PCR. V, J and clone size are those of that table, while D and trimming were read from the DNA. The sample carries roughly 280,000 clones, around nine tenths recorded once.

The receptor comes from a woman aged 30 to 39 with COVID-19, enrolled during active disease. The sequenced material came from peripheral blood. This chain links TRBV11-3 with TRBJ2-5; D uncertain. For the CDR3, the DNA is TGTGCCAGCAGCTTAGATTGGGCGGAGACCCAGTACTTC. Amino acid sequence: CASSLDWAETQYF.